These T cell receptor beta chains were read from a single sample in a study of CD8 T cells in ankylosing spondylitis. TCRdb fed the 5' RACE reads into MiXCR, producing one record per CDR3 protein. The sample gives about 700,000 distinct CDR3 sequences, roughly 19% of which show up once; approximately 18% is in the top ten. The sample taken for sequencing was blood, either unsorted or a sorted T cell fraction (not recorded which). The receptors were sampled from a male donor with ankylosing spondylitis. Each CDR3 is given with its conserved first and last residue. Each record gives: clone size, V gene, CDR3 protein. Part of the rows lack a size; the others show once, few, many or a class for expanded clones.

-,TRBV4-1,CASSRILAGISTDTQYF
few,TRBV12-3/TRBV12-4,CASSSTGATGYGYTF
-,TRBV7-9,CASSLGTRGGSYNEQFF
few,TRBV20-1,CSAQGQGNEQFF
-,TRBV7-3,CASSLTGRGTDTQYF
-,TRBV5-1,CASSLEGMGSPLHF
-,TRBV6-1,CASSQGTGTYNEQFF
-,TRBV3-1,CASSLEMGTEAFF
few,TRBV7-9,CASSLRGQRDGDEQFF
few,TRBV3-1,CASSQVGRRTQSSYNEQFF
-,TRBV29-1,CSVEGLAGSSYNEQFF
-,TRBV4-1,CASSQVSGKETQYF
-,TRBV12-3/TRBV12-4,CASSSPRPVVAGVANEQFF
few,TRBV7-6,CASSLTTVPYNSPLHF
-,TRBV3-1,CASSQQASGEYYEQYF
few,TRBV12-3/TRBV12-4,CASSPTGLAGEILAYEQYF
few,TRBV11-3,CASSSNRDAGELFF
many,TRBV10-3,CAISESGGSTTEAFF
-,TRBV7-9,CASSSLAGGRQETQYF
few,TRBV4-2,CASSQIGRSDVSAFF
-,TRBV5-5,CASKPGAGYEQYF
few,TRBV6-2/TRBV6-3,CASSSAGLGNQPQHF
few,TRBV20-1,CSARTSGSGLEQFF
few,TRBV6-1,CASSEDGAGYGYTF
few,TRBV7-8,CASSPARPYEQYF
many,TRBV12-3/TRBV12-4,CASTYGNNSPLHF
few,TRBV4-2,CASSQQASGGVVEQFF
-,TRBV19,CASSTTAGINTGELFF
many,TRBV5-1,CASSLFQSNYGYTF
-,TRBV2,CASTPGNLGANEKLFF
-,TRBV5-1,CASPVGPQFKPQHF
few,TRBV18,CASSPIDRAEAFF
-,TRBV27,CASSLGSGWTNTGELFF
once,TRBV7-8,CASSTFRDRVSNTEAFF
-,TRBV6-5,CASSYQQGRSPLHF
few,TRBV7-9,CASSPGVSISYEQYF
-,TRBV12-3/TRBV12-4,CASSLNSPPDTQYF
-,TRBV2,CASSVVNGQKNTGELFF
once,TRBV28,CASSPPSSGASYEQYF
-,TRBV15,CATSRDRMNQPQHF
few,TRBV12-3/TRBV12-4,CASSPGTGGGGHNEQFF
few,TRBV6-2/TRBV6-3,CASSPPRQYLDIATNEKLFF
few,TRBV12-3/TRBV12-4,CASSLESGTYEQYF
-,TRBV19,CASKRGTGELFF
-,TRBV5-1,CASSLAGQYEQYF
few,TRBV5-6,CASSRTGISGELFF
few,TRBV15,CATSPRPDTDTQYF
-,TRBV5-1,CASRRDDSNQPQHF
few,TRBV9,CASSVDGGVPETQYF
-,TRBV20-1,CSAKARTSGSGRAYEQYF
few,TRBV11-3,CASSQTGLRRTEAFF
few,TRBV4-1,CASSQDWGYTGELFF
few,TRBV7-9,CASSRALSGSLNEQFF